A single sample gave rise to the 8 T cell receptor beta chains below, sequenced in a study of blood T cells in healthy people across ages. A second roughly 6 to 11 cycle PCR used barcoded and J-beta primers. TCRdb reprocessed the 5' RACE reads via MiXCR and lists one record per CDR3 protein. The data show 850,000 to 950,000 distinct CDR3 sequences, with more than 25% seen just once and 15% to 20% held by the top ten. The material sequenced was blood. These receptors were obtained from a woman aged 80 or over in good health.

About this clonotype: One base away lies a much larger clone, so this may be a sequencing read error. The V gene is TRBV7-7, the J gene TRBJ2-7; weak D call: TRBD1 (6 bases). V lost 5 bases, J lost 3 bases, and 20 bases lay in between. The CDR3 totals 16 residues. Germline V lookup: CDR1 SSHAT, CDR2 FNYEAQ (reference sequence). CDR3 sequence: CASSARHSGVYYEQYF. CDR3 bases: TGTGCCAGCAGCGCCCGACATTCAGGGGTTTACTACGAGCAGTACTTC.

This clonotype came up many times. This rearrangement joins TRBV12-3 or TRBV12-4 to TRBJ1-5, with D unresolved. V lost 5 bases and J lost 8, with 13 bases in between. The CDR3 extends over 13 amino acids. CDR3 DNA sequence: TGTGCCAGCAGTCTCCCGGGGAGGGAGCCCCAGCATTTT. Amino acids: CASSLPGREPQHF.

This clonotype was found many times. The rearrangement uses TRBV11-2 and TRBJ2-7, with D possibly being TRBD2 (6 bases). CDR3 size: 14 residues. Trimming pared 5 bases from V and 6 bases from J, leaving 17 bases between. Germline V gene data show CDR1 as SGHAT and CDR2 as FQNNGV. The CDR3 spells CASSPSTGELEQYF. DNA for the CDR3: TGTGCCAGCAGCCCTAGCACGGGGGAACTCGAGCAGTACTTC.

The chain employs TRBV6-1 and TRBJ2-1; possible D gene TRBD1, 9 bases. Trimming took off 2 bases at V and 8 bases at J, with 19 bases between the two ends. CDR3 length: 16 residues. Germline V gives CDR1 MNHNS, CDR2 SASEGT. CDR3 in DNA: TGTGCCAGCAGTGAAATGAGGCGGGGGGACAGGGATGAGCAGTTCTTC. It encodes CASSEMRRGDRDEQFF.

This sequence joins TRBV20-1 and TRBJ2-5; 10 bases are a match to TRBD2. Germline assignment: CDR1 DFQATT and CDR2 SNEGSKA (reference sequence). The CDR3 totals 15 residues. The ends lost 2 bases at V and 11 bases at J; junction bases unmatched: 14. CDR3: CSARPAGGTYNEQYF. As DNA, the CDR3 is TGCAGTGCTAGACCAGCGGGGGGGACCTACAATGAGCAGTACTTC.

This chain joins TRBV12-3 or TRBV12-4 and TRBJ2-4, with 7 bases that match TRBD1. The CDR3 runs to 15 residues. Unmatched junction bases numbered 6, after V lost 1 base and J lost 6 bases. The CDR3 loop reads CASSLVGNRGNIQYF. The CDR3 nucleotides are TGTGCCAGCAGTTTAGTTGGAAACAGGGGAAACATTCAGTACTTC.

The sample holds many counts of this clonotype. The chain joins TRBV6-1 to TRBJ2-5; TRBD2 aligns across 14 bases. Trimming removed 6 bases from V and 4 bases from J; junction bases left unmatched: 10. Germline V CDR1 and CDR2: MNHNS, SASEGT. The CDR3 length is 17 residues. CDR3 in DNA: TGTGCCAGCAGCCGCAATCGACTAGCGGGGGGGCTAGAGACCCAGTACTTC. Its protein is CASSRNRLAGGLETQYF.

This clonotype was seen only once. The rearrangement joins TRBV12-3 or TRBV12-4 to TRBJ1-3, with a possible D match to TRBD1 (5 bases). This CDR3 has 12 residues. Deletions cut 3 bases from V and 8 bases from J, with 8 bases between. CDR3 region: CASSLGTHTIYF. Here the CDR3 DNA reads TGTGCCAGCAGTTTGGGGACGCACACCATATATTTT.